The 13 T cell receptor beta chains below all came from one sample that was sequenced in a study of Graves' ophthalmopathy and Graves' hyperthyroidism. Using RNA transcripts, the TCR beta CDR3 regions were amplified. Second-round multiplex PCR followed a first-round RT-PCR using HTBI primers. One entry per CDR3 protein results from TCRdb running MiXCR on the multiplex PCR reads. In the table there are approximately 500,000 distinct CDR3 sequences, approximately 14% of which are singletons. The sample comprised blood. The receptors derive from a woman in her 30s with Graves' ophthalmopathy.

The chain uses TRBV2 and TRBJ2-5; TRBD2 agrees at 10 bases. CDR1 and CDR2 from the germline V gene are SNHLY and FYNNEI. The CDR3 totals 14 residues. V was clipped by 6 bases and J by 5 bases; unmatched bases: 6. The CDR3 region has the DNA TGTGCCAGCAGGACCGGGACTAGCGAGGAGACCCAGTACTTC. Protein product: CASRTGTSEETQYF.

There are many counts of this clonotype. The V call is TRBV5-1, the J call TRBJ2-5; the match to TRBD2 covers 8 bases. The CDR3 extends over 13 amino acids. Germline values: CDR1 SGHRS, CDR2 YFSETQ. J gave up 5 bases and V 4 bases, and 4 bases lay outside the gene matches. CDR3: CASSVSGTETQYF. Written as DNA, the CDR3 is TGCGCCAGCAGCGTTAGCGGGACGGAGACCCAGTACTTC.

This clonotype was picked up a small number of times. CDR3 in amino acids: CSAPRPGRPETQYF. As DNA, the CDR3 is TGCAGTGCTCCAAGGCCGGGTCGTCCAGAGACCCAGTACTTC. The chain is built from TRBV20-1 and TRBJ2-5; D not certain. This CDR3 spans 14 amino acids. Germline CDR1 and CDR2: DFQATT and SNEGSKA (reference sequence). V lost 5 bases and J 4 bases, leaving 17 bases between the germline ends.

V gene TRBV13 combines with J gene TRBJ1-2; TRBD1 aligns across 9 bases. Germline V gene lookup returns CDR1 PRHDT and CDR2 FYEKMQ (reference sequence). V was pared by 3 bases and J by 3 bases, with 14 bases of the junction left unmatched. The CDR3 is 18 amino acids. CDR3 loop: CASSFRDRDLPYYYGYTF. As DNA, the CDR3 is TGTGCCAGCAGCTTCCGGGACAGGGACCTCCCCTACTACTATGGCTACACCTTC.

There are a few counts of this clonotype. CDR3 sequence (DNA): TGTGCCAGCAGCTTAGAGTGGGCTAGGGCCTACGAGCAGTACTTC. Amino acid sequence: CASSLEWARAYEQYF. The V call is TRBV11-2, the J call TRBJ2-7; D is undetermined. There are 15 residues in the CDR3. The ends were cut back, 0 bases at V and 2 bases at J, with 11 bases in the middle. Per the germline V gene, CDR1 is SGHAT and CDR2 is FQNNGV. Full variable domain (rest looked up from reference TRBV11-2 and TRBJ2-7): EAGVAQSPRYKIIEKRQSVAFWCNPISGHATLYWYQQILGQGPKLLIQFQNNGVVDDSQLPKDRFSAERLKGVDSTLKIQPAKLEDSAVYLCASSLEWARAYEQYFGPGTRLTVT.

This clonotype was seen many times. V gene TRBV30 combines with J gene TRBJ2-7; D gene ambiguous. CDR3 length: 12 residues. Trimming took 2 bases from V and 2 from J, leaving 7 bases between them. Germline V gene sequence: CDR1 GTSNPN, CDR2 SVGIG (reference sequence). The CDR3 nucleotides are TGTGCCTGGAGTTGGCTCACCTACGAGCAGTACTTC. It encodes CAWSWLTYEQYF. The full variable domain, with the rest looked up from reference TRBV30 and TRBJ2-7, is SQTIHQWPATLVQPVGSPLSLECTVEGTSNPNLYWYRQAAGRGLQLLFYSVGIGQISSEVPQNLSASRPQDRQFILSSKKLLLSDSGFYLCAWSWLTYEQYFGPGTRLTVT.

This clonotype was seen more than once but under ten times. V gene TRBV3-1 combines with J gene TRBJ2-7, with 10 bases that match TRBD2. This CDR3 is 15 amino acids long. CDR1 is LGHDT, CDR2 YNNKEL, per germline (reference sequence). V was clipped by 0 bases and J by 6 bases; unmatched bases: 5. CDR3 region: CASSQDWSGRGEQYF. In nucleotides, the CDR3 is TGTGCCAGCAGCCAAGATTGGAGCGGGAGGGGCGAGCAGTACTTC.

This clonotype was seen many times. V gene TRBV6-1 combines with J gene TRBJ1-6, with 9 bases lining up with TRBD1. Germline V gene sequence: CDR1 MNHNS, CDR2 SASEGT. V was pared by 6 bases and J by 6 bases, with 0 bases of the junction left unmatched. The CDR3 length is 13 residues. This CDR3 is CASRTGGNSPLHF. The CDR3 DNA follows: TGTGCCAGCAGGACAGGGGGTAATTCACCCCTCCACTTT.

About this clonotype: At one of its ends the junction is not consistent with the germline gene, which may arise from a read error. V and J are TRBV7-2 and TRBJ1-3, with 7 bases fitting TRBD1. The germline V gene has CDR1 SGHTA and CDR2 FQGNSA. This CDR3 spans 15 amino acids. CDR3 nucleotide sequence: TGTGCCAGCAGCTTAGGGCCCAGGGGGGGAAACGCCATATATTTT. This sequence encodes CASSLGPRGGNAIYF.

This clonotype was found many times. This chain uses TRBV6-5 with TRBJ1-3; weak D call: TRBD1 (6 bases). Germline V gene lookup returns CDR1 MNHEY and CDR2 SVGAGI. Trimming removed 2 bases at V and 3 bases at J, with 11 bases between. The length of the CDR3 is 15 residues. Written as DNA, the CDR3 is TGTGCCAGCAGTTACGCGGGACAAAATGGAAACACCATATATTTT. Its translation is CASSYAGQNGNTIYF.

Only a few counts were recorded for this clonotype. V gene TRBV6-1 combines with J gene TRBJ2-5; D not certain. V was trimmed by 5 bases and J by 3 bases, leaving 13 bases between them. Germline V CDR1 and CDR2: MNHNS, SASEGT. This CDR3 comprises 14 residues. The CDR3 reads CASSPLRTEETQYF. The CDR3 DNA is TGTGCCAGCAGTCCCCTTAGGACGGAAGAGACCCAGTACTTC.

This clonotype was seen at least ten times. This chain connects TRBV9 to TRBJ2-5; no reliable D call. Germline CDR1 is SGDLS and CDR2 is YYNGEE. The CDR3 has 15 amino acids. Trimming took 4 bases from V and 7 from J, leaving 20 bases between them. The CDR3 loop reads CASSPPGANSGTQYF. The DNA of the CDR3 is TGTGCCAGCAGCCCCCCAGGCGCCAATTCCGGGACCCAGTACTTC.

This clonotype was counted many times. The J gene is TRBJ1-2, the V gene TRBV11-2, with 8 positions matching TRBD1. The germline gives CDR1 SGHAT, CDR2 FQNNGV. V dropped 5 bases and J dropped 3; count of bases not matched to a gene: 11. CDR3 length: 16 amino acids. CDR3 nucleotides: TGTGCCAGCAGCCGCCGGACAGGGTCTGGAGACTATGGCTACACCTTC. It translates to CASSRRTGSGDYGYTF. The whole variable domain, filled in from reference TRBV11-2 and TRBJ1-2, reads EAGVAQSPRYKIIEKRQSVAFWCNPISGHATLYWYQQILGQGPKLLIQFQNNGVVDDSQLPKDRFSAERLKGVDSTLKIQPAKLEDSAVYLCASSRRTGSGDYGYTFGSGTRLTVV.